These 28 T cell receptor beta chains originate from one sample sequenced in a study of cytomegalovirus exposure and HLA in healthy donors. Researchers ran the PCR with 60 Vbeta and 13 Jbeta primers. Repertoires were generated with immunoSEQ multiplex PCR, while TCRdb's copy carries only in-frame clones and drops some. The repertoire holds roughly 130,000 clones, with approximately 80% as singletons. The sample comprised PBMCs. These receptors came from a man younger than 35 in good health and CMV-seronegative.

The chain couples TRBV5-4 to TRBJ1-1; the D gene is possibly TRBD1 (5 bases). Trimming removed 2 bases from V and 10 bases from J, with 24 bases in between. Germline V gene sequence: CDR1 SGHNT, CDR2 YYREEE (reference sequence). This CDR3 spans 16 amino acids. The CDR3 DNA reads as TGTGCCAGCAGCTTACCGAGTGGGAGGGGCGCTTCCGGAGCTTTCTTT. It encodes CASSLPSGRGASGAFF.

This chain uses TRBV30 with TRBJ2-1; 13 nucleotides align to TRBD2. V trimming: 2 bases; J trimming: 8 bases; junction bases outside the gene matches: 12. The CDR3 covers 17 residues. Germline V CDR1 and CDR2: GTSNPN, SVGIG (reference sequence). In nucleotides, the CDR3 is TGTGCCTGGAGTATACTAAACGGGACTAGCGGGATCGATGAGCAGTTCTTC. Protein: CAWSILNGTSGIDEQFF.

The V gene is TRBV18, the J gene TRBJ2-5; 12 bases fit TRBD1. The CDR3 sequence is 21 residues long. J lost 3 bases, V lost 1 base, and 18 bases had no gene match. Germline loops: CDR1 KGHSH, CDR2 LQKENI. Here the CDR3 reads CASSPLFLGTGGTYPKETQYF. Here the CDR3 DNA reads TGTGCCAGCTCACCACTTTTCCTTGGGACAGGGGGCACCTATCCGAAAGAGACCCAGTACTTC.

This clone is a singleton in its sample. The V gene is TRBV7-3, the J gene TRBJ2-3; no clear D gene. The CDR3 runs 14 residues. The V gene's germline CDR1 is SGHTA and CDR2 FQGTGA. Trimming stripped 5 bases from V and 5 bases from J, with 14 bases between. The CDR3 here is CASSPLSNGDTQYF. The CDR3 DNA reads as TGTGCCAGCAGCCCTTTATCGAACGGAGATACGCAGTATTTT.

The chain recombines TRBV7-3 with TRBJ1-5, with 7 bases fitting TRBD1. In germline, CDR1 is SGHTA, CDR2 FQGTGA. This CDR3 comprises 15 residues. V shed 6 bases, J shed 7 bases, and the junction held 12 bases outside the gene matches. CDR3 protein: CASSLGDRAEQPQHF. CDR3 DNA: TGTGCCAGCAGTTTAGGAGACAGGGCAGAGCAGCCCCAGCATTTT.

This clone was observed a few times. V is TRBV7-9 and J is TRBJ1-1; D is unclear. Germline V lookup: CDR1 SEHNR, CDR2 FQNEAQ (reference sequence). The V end was cut by 4 bases, the J end by 6 bases, with 15 bases between. This CDR3 contains 14 residues. Written as DNA, the CDR3 is TGTGCCAGCAGCTACACCAGTGGGCCCGCTGAAGCTTTCTTT. Protein: CASSYTSGPAEAFF. The variable domain in full, completed from reference TRBV7-9 and TRBJ1-1, reads DTGVSQNPRHKITKRGQNVTFRCDPISEHNRLYWYRQTLGQGPEFLTYFQNEAQLEKSRLLSDRFSAERPKGSFSTLEIQRTEQGDSAMYLCASSYTSGPAEAFFGQGTRLTVV.

The V gene is TRBV4-1, the J gene TRBJ2-7; 7 bases agree with TRBD1. Germline lookup yields CDR1 MGHRA and CDR2 YSYEKL. The trim removed 3 bases at V and 3 bases at J, leaving 8 bases unmatched. CDR3 length: 15 residues. CDR3 residues: CASSHNRDSIYEQYF. CDR3 DNA: TGCGCCAGCAGCCATAACCGGGACAGCATCTACGAGCAGTACTTC.

The chain is built from TRBV30 and TRBJ2-5, with D maybe TRBD1 (5 bases). The end of the DNA is better explained by TRBJ2-7, so the J call may be wrong. Germline V CDR1 and CDR2: GTSNPN, SVGIG (reference sequence). The CDR3 consists of 14 residues. The CDR3 nucleotides are TGTGCCTGGAGTGTACAGGCCGGCTCCTACGAGCAGTACTTC. Translating gives CAWSVQAGSYEQYF.

This clone turned up a few times. This chain uses TRBV2 with TRBJ2-7, with D unresolved. From germline, CDR1 is SNHLY and CDR2 FYNNEI. This CDR3 region has 11 residues. V lost 3 bases and J lost 7, with 7 bases in between. In DNA form, the CDR3 reads TGTGCCAGCAGTGAGATAGCTGAGCAGTACGTC. It encodes CASSEIAEQYV.

This clone was seen only once. The CDR3 DNA reads as TGTGCCAGCTCACCGGGGACTACGTCTAACAATGAGCAGTTCTTC. Protein: CASSPGTTSNNEQFF. The rearrangement links TRBV18 to TRBJ2-1; TRBD2 aligns across 7 bases. This CDR3 comprises 15 residues. V trimming: 3 bases; J trimming: 5 bases; junction bases outside the gene matches: 7. Germline loops: CDR1 KGHSH, CDR2 LQKENI.

This chain uses TRBV6-1 with TRBJ2-7; 9 nucleotides line up with TRBD2. The V segment lost 5 bases and the J segment 1 base; nucleotides outside the gene matches: 6. Germline-derived CDR1 and CDR2 are MNHNS and SASEGT. This CDR3 region has 15 residues. CDR3 region: CASSPRLAASYEQYV. CDR3 DNA: TGTGCCAGCAGTCCCAGACTAGCGGCTTCCTACGAGCAGTACGTC.

V and J are TRBV5-1 and TRBJ2-7; TRBD1 might be the D (6 bases). V gave up 10 bases and J gave up 1 base, with 18 bases separating them. This CDR3 is 14 amino acids long. Germline V gene sequence: CDR1 SGHRS, CDR2 YFSETQ. CDR3 sequence: CAGRGNYRSYEQYF. The CDR3, as DNA: TGCGCCGGAAGGGGGAACTACCGATCCTACGAGCAGTACTTC.

This clone was picked up a small number of times. The chain recombines TRBV9 with TRBJ1-2, with D hard to call. Deletions cut 2 bases from V and 0 bases from J, with 11 bases between. The CDR3 covers 15 residues. The germline V gene encodes CDR1 SGDLS and CDR2 YYNGEE. CDR3 amino acids: CASSVVRRANYGYTF. The DNA for the CDR3 is TGTGCCAGCAGCGTCGTCAGGCGAGCTAACTATGGCTACACCTTC.

The genes are TRBV25-1 and TRBJ2-7; TRBD1 agrees at 9 bases. The ends lost 6 bases at V and 5 bases at J; junction bases unmatched: 5. This CDR3 has 13 amino acids. Germline V gene sequence: CDR1 MGHDK, CDR2 SYGVNS. CDR3 amino acids: CASRLTGGNEQYF. DNA for the CDR3: TGTGCCAGCAGACTGACAGGGGGTAACGAGCAGTACTTC.

This clone was seen only a few times. V is TRBV6-6 and J is TRBJ2-7, with 8 bases matching TRBD1. With V trimmed by 7 bases and J by 1 base, 6 bases remained unmatched. This CDR3 comprises 14 residues. Germline CDR1 MNHNY, CDR2 SVGAGI (reference sequence). CDR3 DNA: TGTGCCAGCACCTCGGACAGGGCGTCCTACGAGCAGTACGTC. Its protein is CASTSDRASYEQYV.

The CDR3 is CASSLRLAGLSYNEQFF. As DNA, the CDR3 is TGTGCCAGCAGCTTAAGACTAGCGGGTTTATCCTACAATGAGCAGTTCTTC. The chain joins TRBV7-2 to TRBJ2-1; 10 positions agree with TRBD2. The V gene's germline CDR1 is SGHTA and CDR2 FQGNSA. Trimming cost V 2 bases and J 1 base; bases outside gene matches: 5. This CDR3 comprises 17 residues.

For this clone: Germline and junction disagree at one end, which may indicate a read error. The V call is TRBV7-9, the J call TRBJ2-5; D could derive from TRBD1 or TRBD2 (5 bases each). The length of the CDR3 is 12 residues. CDR1 SEHNR and CDR2 FQNEAQ come from the germline V gene (reference sequence). The CDR3 DNA reads as TGTTCCAGCAGCTTAGAGGGGGAGACCCAGTACTTC. Translation: CSSSLEGETQYF.

The CDR3 loop is CASSVEGGRNGAYNEQFF. The CDR3 nucleotides read TGTGCCAGCAGCGTAGAAGGTGGGAGGAACGGGGCCTACAATGAGCAGTTCTTC. The chain joins TRBV9 to TRBJ2-1; the D gene is possibly TRBD2 (6 bases). Germline-derived CDR1 and CDR2 are SGDLS and YYNGEE. Trimming removed 0 bases from V and 2 bases from J, with 18 bases in between. The CDR3 totals 18 residues.

The count of this clone is one. V is TRBV16 and J is TRBJ2-2, with 9 bases identical to TRBD1. The V and J ends lost 6 bases and 4 bases, in that order; junction bases with no gene match: 6. This CDR3 has 15 amino acids. Germline V gene data show CDR1 as KGHSY and CDR2 as FQNENV. The CDR3 loop reads CASSLGQGSTGELFF. CDR3 DNA sequence: TGTGCCAGCAGTTTGGGACAGGGAAGCACCGGGGAGCTGTTTTTT.

J is TRBJ2-3 and V is TRBV4-1; D is possibly TRBD1 (5 bases). Per the germline V gene, CDR1 is MGHRA and CDR2 is YSYEKL. The CDR3 consists of 15 residues. V was shortened by 3 bases and J by 2 bases, with 12 bases between the two germline ends. The CDR3 nucleotides are TGCGCCAGCAGCCAGGAGAGACAGTACACAGATACGCAGTATTTT. Translation: CASSQERQYTDTQYF.

CDR3 nucleotides: TGTGCCAGCAAGAGTCCTAACACCGGGGAGCTGTTTTTT. Translation gives CASKSPNTGELFF. V is TRBV2 and J is TRBJ2-2; no reliable D call. Per germline, CDR1 SNHLY and CDR2 FYNNEI. The CDR3 length is 13 residues. The V and J ends lost 7 bases and 2 bases respectively, with 8 bases between them.

The chain is built from TRBV28 and TRBJ1-2; D gene ambiguous. This CDR3 has 12 amino acids. The V and J ends lost 6 bases and 3 bases respectively, with 8 bases between them. CDR1 MDHEN and CDR2 SYDVKM come from the germline V gene. CDR3 loop: CASRPQDYGYTF. CDR3 in DNA: TGTGCCAGCAGACCCCAGGACTATGGCTACACCTTC.

By share of the sample, this clone is medium-sized (0.01 to 0.1%). In the same sample, other DNA sequences code for this CDR3. The rearrangement uses TRBV7-9 and TRBJ1-1, with 8 bases fitting TRBD1. CDR3 length: 12 residues. From germline, CDR1 is SEHNR and CDR2 FQNEAQ (reference sequence). V lost 5 bases and J lost 6; bases outside the gene matches: 2. The CDR3 coding sequence is TGTGCCAGCAGCCCGACAGGGGCTGAAGCTTTCTTT. It yields the protein CASSPTGAEAFF.

The gene calls are TRBV19 and TRBJ2-2; weak D call: TRBD1 (5 bases). Deletions cut 7 bases from V and 5 bases from J, with 8 bases between. Germline V lookup: CDR1 LNHDA, CDR2 SQIVND (reference sequence). The CDR3 totals 12 residues. The CDR3 coding sequence is TGTGCCAGTACAGGGCTGACCGGGGAGCTGTTTTTT. Protein: CASTGLTGELFF.

The chain couples TRBV29-1 to TRBJ2-3; D might be TRBD2 (6 bases). CDR1 and CDR2 (germline): SQVTM, ANQGSEA. The CDR3 sequence is 14 residues long. With 6 bases removed from V and 4 bases from J, the gap between germline ends came to 17 bases. The CDR3 loop is CSVGGPAGADTQYF. In DNA, the CDR3 is TGCAGCGTCGGGGGTCCGGCCGGGGCAGATACGCAGTATTTT.

The genes are TRBV4-2 and TRBJ1-1; possible D gene TRBD1, 5 bases. Trimming removed 3 bases from V and 4 bases from J, with 15 bases in between. CDR3 length: 15 amino acids. Per germline, CDR1 LGHNA and CDR2 YNFKEQ. The CDR3 sequence: CASSQAGWSSTEAFF. The CDR3 nucleotides read TGTGCCAGCAGCCAGGCAGGGTGGTCAAGCACTGAAGCTTTCTTT.

The chain uses TRBV25-1 and TRBJ1-1, with TRBD1 identical over 7 bases. The CDR3 sequence is 16 residues long. With V trimmed by 3 bases and J by 6 bases, 13 bases remained unmatched. Germline loops: CDR1 MGHDK, CDR2 SYGVNS. The CDR3 loop reads CASSEDRLGPSAEAFF. The CDR3 nucleotides read TGTGCCAGCAGTGAGGACAGGTTAGGGCCGTCCGCTGAAGCTTTCTTT. The full variable domain, completed using reference TRBV25-1 and TRBJ1-1, is EADIYQTPRYLVIGTGKKITLECSQTMGHDKMYWYQQDPGMELHLIHYSYGVNSTEKGDLSSESTVSRIRTEHFPLTLESARPSHTSQYLCASSEDRLGPSAEAFFGQGTRLTVV.

This clone was picked up a small number of times. The chain carries TRBV5-4 and TRBJ1-4; 7 bases line up with TRBD1. The CDR3 is 16 amino acids. CDR1 SGHNT and CDR2 YYREEE come from the germline V gene (reference sequence). V shed 4 bases and J 7 bases; nucleotides not matched to a gene: 13. CDR3 coding DNA: TGTGCCAGCAGCCCAGGGGTCCGGACAGGAGGTGAAAAACTGTTTTTT. As protein: CASSPGVRTGGEKLFF.